The clone carrying this T cell receptor (beta chain) has at least ten counts. Antigen specificity is unknown. These data come from a study of CD8+ T cells in alopecia areata. Study as a whole: Percent affected scalp area, the SALT score, rated treated patients' severity.

cDNA prepared by RNA extraction and subsequent reverse transcription served as the template for sequencing. Sequencing was performed with immunoSEQ multiplex PCR; in TCRdb, only in-frame clones are kept and a portion is missing. The sample gives roughly 280,000 clones, 45% to 70% of which show up once; more than 0.85% is in the top ten. Whole-study findings and limits: For lesional scalp, especially alopecia totalis/universalis, clonality was higher than in normal scalp.

Trimming removed 6 bases at V and 5 bases at J, with 10 bases between. Germline CDR1 reads SGHTA; CDR2 reads FQGNSA. The CDR3 length is 12 residues. Specified treatment: oral pan-JAK inhibitor, 5-10 mg twice daily. Alopecia areata patients gave lesional scalp punch biopsies and peripheral blood samples. The starting material was CD4+ T cells sorted from blood, obtained around week 53, from a patient treated with tofacitinib. The J gene is TRBJ2-5, the V gene TRBV7-2; D uncertain. This clonotype was sampled from a human donor with alopecia areata. CDR3 region: CASRRSGETQYF. The CDR3 bases are TGTGCCAGCAGGAGGTCTGGGGAGACCCAGTACTTC.